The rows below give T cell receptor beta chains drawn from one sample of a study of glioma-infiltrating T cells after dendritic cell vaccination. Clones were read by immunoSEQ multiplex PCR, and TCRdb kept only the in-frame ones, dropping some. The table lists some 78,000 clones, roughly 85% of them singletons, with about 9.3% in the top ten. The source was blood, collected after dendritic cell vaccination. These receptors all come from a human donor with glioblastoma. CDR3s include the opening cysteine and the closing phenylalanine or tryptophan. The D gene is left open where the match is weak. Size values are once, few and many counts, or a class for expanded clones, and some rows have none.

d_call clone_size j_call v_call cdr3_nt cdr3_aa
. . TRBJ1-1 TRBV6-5 TGTGCCAGCAGTTACGGTCCGGGGACAAACACTGAAGCTTTCTTT CASSYGPGTNTEAFF
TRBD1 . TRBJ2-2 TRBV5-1 TGCGCCAGCAGCCTAGGTCCAGGGGGAAGGAAGGCCGGGGAGCTGTTTTTT CASSLGPGGRKAGELFF
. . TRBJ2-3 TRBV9 TGTGCCAGCAGCCCCCCTAGGGGCGCAGATACGCAGTATTTT CASSPPRGADTQYF
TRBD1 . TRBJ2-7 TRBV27 TGTGCCAGCAAGGCCGGGACAGGACATGTCTACGAGCAGTACTTC CASKAGTGHVYEQYF
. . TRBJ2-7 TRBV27 TGTGCCAGCAGTTTAATGCAGGGGGAGGACGAGCAGTACTTC CASSLMQGEDEQYF
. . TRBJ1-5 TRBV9 TGTGCCAGCAGCGCCACGGGAGGCAATCAGCCCCAGCATTTT CASSATGGNQPQHF
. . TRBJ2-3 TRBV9 TGTGCCAGCAGCGCCTTAGAGACTAGCACAGATACGCAGTATTTT CASSALETSTDTQYF
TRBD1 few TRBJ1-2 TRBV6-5 TGTGCCAGCACAACAGGGGGCGCGGGCTATGGCTACACCTTC CASTTGGAGYGYTF
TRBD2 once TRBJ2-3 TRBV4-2 TGTGCCAGCAGCGCCAAGCCGGCGGGGGACGGGAGCACAGATACGCAGTATTTT CASSAKPAGDGSTDTQYF
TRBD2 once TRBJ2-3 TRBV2 TGTGCCACTCAGCGGGAGGCTACGACAGATACGCAGTATTTT CATQREATTDTQYF
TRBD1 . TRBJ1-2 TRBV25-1 TGTGCCAGCAGTGAATTGAACTGGGGGACAGATTATGGCTACACCTTC CASSELNWGTDYGYTF
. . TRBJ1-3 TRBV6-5 TGTGCCAGCAGGGACAGTTCGAACACCATATATTTT CASRDSSNTIYF
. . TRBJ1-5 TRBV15 TGTGCCACCAGCAGAGATCGGAGTCAACAGCCCCAGCATTTT CATSRDRSQQPQHF
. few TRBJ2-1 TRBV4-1 TGCGCCAGCAGCCAAGTAGGGAGTGGGGACTATGAGCAGTTCTTC CASSQVGSGDYEQFF
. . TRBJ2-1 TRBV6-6 TGTGCCAGCAGTACAGGGACTACCTACAATGAGCAGTTCTTC CASSTGTTYNEQFF
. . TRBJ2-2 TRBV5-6 TGTGCCAGCAGCTTGGCCGGGGTTCCGAACACCGGGGAGCTGTTTTTT CASSLAGVPNTGELFF
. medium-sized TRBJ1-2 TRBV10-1 TGCGCCAGCAGTGGGGACAAAAAATATGGCTACACCTTC CASSGDKKYGYTF
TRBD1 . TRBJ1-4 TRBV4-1 TGCGCCAGCAGCCAGACCGGCCTGGGGACAGATAATGAAAAACTGTTTTTT CASSQTGLGTDNEKLFF
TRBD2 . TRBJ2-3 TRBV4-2 TGTGCCAGCAGCCAAGCAAGGGGAGCGGGGGGGAGCACAGATACGCAGTATTTT CASSQARGAGGSTDTQYF
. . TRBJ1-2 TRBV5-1 TGCGCCAGCAGCTTGGACCCGGGTTTCAACTATGGCTACACCTTC CASSLDPGFNYGYTF
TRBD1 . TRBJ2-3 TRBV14 TGTGCCAGCAGCCAATTGACAGGGGGCTTCGGAGATACGCAGTATTTT CASSQLTGGFGDTQYF
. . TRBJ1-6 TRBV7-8 TGTGCCAGCAGCGCTACCGGACAACATAATTCACCCCTCCACTTT CASSATGQHNSPLHF
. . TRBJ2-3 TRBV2 TGTGCCAGCAGTGCACAGGGATACACAGATACGCAGTATTTT CASSAQGYTDTQYF
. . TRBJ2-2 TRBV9 TGTGCCAGCAGCCCTAGTTTCACCGGGGAGCTGTTTTTT CASSPSFTGELFF
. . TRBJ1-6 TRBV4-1 TGCGCCAGCAGTCCGGTGCCGGGAGATTATAATTCACCCCTCCACTTT CASSPVPGDYNSPLHF
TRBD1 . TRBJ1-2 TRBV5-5 TGTGCCAGCAGCTCAGGACAGGGAAACTATGGCTACACCTTC CASSSGQGNYGYTF
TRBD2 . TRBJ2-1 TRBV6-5 TGTGCCAGCAGTTCCAGCGGGGAACCCAATGAGCAGTTCTTC CASSSSGEPNEQFF